The clone carrying this TCR beta chain was observed a few times. The entry originates in a study of sequential checkpoint blockade in melanoma. In the study overall: Patients were randomized 1:1 to nivolumab-then-ipilimumab or ipilimumab-then-nivolumab first-line. Both treatment sequences were followed by maintenance nivolumab. TCRbeta immunosequencing was performed on DNA from roughly 90 pretreatment melanoma tumor samples. Matched biopsies came pretreatment and at week 13 for some 22 patients.

There are 12 residues in the CDR3. CDR1 MNHNS and CDR2 SASEGT come from the germline V gene. Trimming cost V 1 base and J 7 bases, with 7 bases left between them. The treatment was: randomized to nivolumab then ipilimumab (arm A) or the reverse (arm B). Repertoires were generated with immunoSEQ multiplex PCR, while TCRdb's copy carries only in-frame clones and drops some. The sample records thousands of clones, over 25% being singletons. The receptor's source is a human donor with melanoma. The rearrangement links TRBV6-1 to TRBJ1-1; D is unclear. The specimen was tumor tissue (inferred from file names), collected from a patient given nivolumab and ipilimumab in sequence. The CDR3 loop reads CASSEVGREAFF. In DNA, the CDR3 is TGTGCCAGCAGTGAAGTGGGCCGTGAAGCTTTCTTT.